These T cell receptor beta chains were read from a single sample in a study of T cells after yellow fever vaccination. TCRdb used MiXCR to reprocess the 5' RACE reads, holding one entry per CDR3 protein. The sample has roughly 310,000 distinct CDR3 sequences; 3.6% are singletons. The sequencing used PBMCs, collected on the day of the yellow fever booster vaccination. The source is a man aged 18 to 30 who received the YFV17D yellow fever vaccine. CDR3s include the opening cysteine and the closing phenylalanine or tryptophan. Each record gives: D gene, J gene, clone size, V gene, CDR3 DNA, CDR3 protein. A D gene is named only where the DNA matches it firmly. Rows may omit the clone size; those that give it use once, few, many or a size class.

>.|TRBJ1-3|many|TRBV30
TGTGCCTGGAGCGGACAGCGATCTGGAAACACCATATATTTT
CAWSGQRSGNTIYF
>.|TRBJ2-5|.|TRBV4-3
TGCGCCAGCAGCCAACTGGGCAGGAAATTCGGGACGGAGACCCAGTACTTC
CASSQLGRKFGTETQYF
>.|TRBJ1-1|.|TRBV7-9
TGTGCCAGCCCGCCGGGAGGATGGACCCGCGACGGAAGGGTTGACACTGAAGCTTTCTTT
CASPPGGWTRDGRVDTEAFF
>.|TRBJ2-2|few|TRBV7-6
TGTGCCAGCAGCTTACTTTCAGGGATACGCGGTCGCGGGGAGCTGTTTTTT
CASSLLSGIRGRGELFF
>.|TRBJ1-4|.|TRBV27
TGTGCCAGCAGTCCGTATAGGGCAGGGTTGAATGAAAAACTGTTTTTT
CASSPYRAGLNEKLFF
>.|TRBJ1-4|few|TRBV11-2
TGTGCCAGCAGCTTTCGCCAAAATGAAAAACTGTTTTTT
CASSFRQNEKLFF
>.|TRBJ2-1|.|TRBV7-3
TGTGCCAGCAGTCGACAGTTGAATGAGCAGTTCTTC
CASSRQLNEQFF
>.|TRBJ2-7|.|TRBV7-2
TGTGCCAGCAGCTTAGATCAGGGGCAACTTTACGAGCAGTACTTC
CASSLDQGQLYEQYF
>.|TRBJ2-1|many|TRBV7-9
TGTGCCAGCAGCCCTGACAACAATGAGCAGTTCTTC
CASSPDNNEQFF
>.|TRBJ1-6|.|TRBV5-6
TGTGCCAGCAGCTTGACTACAGGGAACGGTTCACCCCTCCACTTT
CASSLTTGNGSPLHF
>.|TRBJ2-3|many|TRBV12-3/TRBV12-4
TGTGCCAGCAAGCTCACAGATACGCAGTATTTT
CASKLTDTQYF
>.|TRBJ1-1|few|TRBV18
TGTGCCAGCTCACCAGCCCGGGACACTGAAGCTTTCTTT
CASSPARDTEAFF
>.|TRBJ1-3|many|TRBV12-5
TGTGCTAGTGGTTTGGTACTTGGGGGGTTCGAAAACACCATATATTTT
CASGLVLGGFENTIYF
>TRBD2|TRBJ2-1|many|TRBV7-2
TGTGCCAGCAGCTGGGACTACCAGAGCCGGGGGGAGCAGTTCTTC
CASSWDYQSRGEQFF
>.|TRBJ2-5|many|TRBV20-1
TGCAGTGCTAGAGATCCGGGACGGGGGATCCAAGAGACCCAGTACTTC
CSARDPGRGIQETQYF
>.|TRBJ1-1|.|TRBV20-1
TGCAGTGCTAGAGGGAATGAGGAAGCTTTCTTT
CSARGNEEAFF
>TRBD2|TRBJ2-3|few|TRBV5-4
TGTGCCAGCAGCCAGTGGACTAGCGGGGGTACGCAGTATTTT
CASSQWTSGGTQYF
>TRBD1|TRBJ1-1|few|TRBV6-4
TGTGCCAGCAGTGACTCTGGGACAGCATTAGCTTTCTTT
CASSDSGTALAFF
>.|TRBJ1-4|many|TRBV5-1
TGCGCCAGCAGCTTCAAAGAGCTCGGGGGGGAAAAACTGTTTTTT
CASSFKELGGEKLFF
>TRBD1|TRBJ1-1|.|TRBV6-5
TGTGCCAGCAGTAACCGGGACAGGGGGGTAACTGAAGCTTTCTTT
CASSNRDRGVTEAFF
>TRBD1|TRBJ2-7|many|TRBV20-1
TGCAGTGCTAGAGTTCCGGGACAGATAATTTACGAGCAGTACTTC
CSARVPGQIIYEQYF
>.|TRBJ1-4|few|TRBV5-1
TGCGCCAGCAGCGGGGGCACTACAACTAATGAAAAACTGTTTTTT
CASSGGTTTNEKLFF
>TRBD1|TRBJ2-5|many|TRBV7-9
TGTGCCAGCAGCCATGCTCGGGACAGGGGGATACGCCAAGAGACCCAGTACTTC
CASSHARDRGIRQETQYF
>.|TRBJ2-5|many|TRBV7-9
TGTGCCAGCAGCTTAGGAATAGAGACCCAGTACTTC
CASSLGIETQYF
>TRBD1|TRBJ1-2|.|TRBV20-1
TGCAGTGCTGTACAGGGGGTTGATTATGGCTACACCTTC
CSAVQGVDYGYTF
>.|TRBJ1-2|.|TRBV30
TGTGCCTGGAGTGTTCCCGGAATTAACTATGGCTACACCTTC
CAWSVPGINYGYTF
>.|TRBJ2-5|.|TRBV12-3/TRBV12-4
TGTGCCAGCAGCCGCCACCAGCGGACAGAAGAGACCCAGTACTTC
CASSRHQRTEETQYF
>.|TRBJ2-2|.|TRBV9
TGTGCCAGCAGCGCCCCGGCGGGCTTGAACACCGGGGAGCTGTTTTTT
CASSAPAGLNTGELFF
>.|TRBJ2-5|few|TRBV20-1
TGCAGTGCTAGAGATCCGGGGGCGAAGACCCAGTACTTC
CSARDPGAKTQYF
>TRBD2|TRBJ2-1|.|TRBV6-5
TGTGCCAGCAGTTTCTCCCCCCCGGGGGGATCCTACAATGAGCAGTTCTTC
CASSFSPPGGSYNEQFF
>.|TRBJ1-1|many|TRBV5-1
TGCGCCAGCAGCCCGGAGCCAGGGGCGGGCACTGAAGCTTTCTTT
CASSPEPGAGTEAFF